Sequencing of this T cell receptor beta chain was carried out in a study of shared clonotypes between healthy human individuals. The genomic DNA of each subset was split evenly across several immunoSEQ plates. The repertoire was sequenced with immunoSEQ multiplex PCR; TCRdb's copy has only in-frame clones and lacks some. This sample carries millions of clones, approximately 92% of them seen once, and the ten largest clones take under 0.15%. The material sequenced was naive CD4+ T cells sorted from blood. Subset noted: CD45RA+ positively selected. This receptor was obtained from a man aged 18 to 35 in good health.

The chain's CDR3 is CASSELLRGLGNTGELFF. For the CDR3, the DNA is TGTGCCAGCAGTGAATTGTTAAGGGGGCTCGGGAACACCGGGGAGCTGTTTTTT. V and J are TRBV6-1 and TRBJ2-2; TRBD1 matches at 7 bases. The CDR3 has 18 amino acids. The germline gives CDR1 MNHNS, CDR2 SASEGT. Trimming took 2 bases from V and 1 from J; bases not matched to a gene: 10.